Each of the 14 T cell receptor beta chains below was sequenced from the same sample in a study of shared clonotypes between healthy human individuals. Clones were sequenced by immunoSEQ multiplex PCR, and TCRdb holds only the in-frame ones, with some missing. The sample consists of 600,000 to 750,000 clones, 90% of them appearing once. Sequenced input: memory CD8+ T cells from PBMCs. Subset indicated: CD45RO+ cells pooled with CCR7-negative TemRA cells. The receptor source for this set is a man younger than 35 in good health. Some clones in this sample may be carry-over from other donors' samples.

The chain employs TRBV27 and TRBJ2-7; TRBD1 agrees at 8 bases. Germline assignment: CDR1 MNHEY and CDR2 SMNVEV (reference sequence). The CDR3 consists of 14 residues. V lost 6 bases, J lost 6 bases, and 10 bases stayed unmatched. The CDR3 DNA reads as TGTGCCAGCAGAACCAGGGGGCGCGAGGGCGAGCAGTACTTC. It is translated as CASRTRGREGEQYF.

This clone was observed once. The CDR3 DNA sequence: TGTGCCAGCAGTTACGGGGGCATTTCGGAAGCTTTCTTT. This translates into CASSYGGISEAFF. V gene TRBV6-5 combines with J gene TRBJ1-1; D is possibly TRBD1 (6 bases). The V gene lost 2 bases and the J gene lost 8 bases, with 12 bases spanning the gap. CDR1 MNHEY and CDR2 SVGAGI come from the germline V gene. This CDR3 region has 13 residues.

V gene TRBV28 combines with J gene TRBJ2-1; D is undetermined. Germline V CDR1 and CDR2: MDHEN, SYDVKM. Between the trimmed V and J ends, which lost 2 bases and 8 bases, there was a span of 4 bases. There are 11 residues in the CDR3. In DNA form, the CDR3 reads TGTGCCAGCAGTTTAGGCCATGAGCAGTTCTTC. It yields the protein CASSLGHEQFF.

This clone was found once. The rearrangement links TRBV5-1 to TRBJ2-1, with 11 bases that match TRBD1. With 4 bases clipped from V and 4 bases from J, the junction kept 7 bases outside the gene matches. The CDR3 has 16 amino acids. Germline lookup yields CDR1 SGHRS and CDR2 YFSETQ. In DNA form, the CDR3 reads TGCGCCAGCAGCGGAAAGGACAGGGGGCTTTACAATGAGCAGTTCTTC. It translates to CASSGKDRGLYNEQFF.

V usage is TRBV19 and J usage is TRBJ1-2; 7 positions match TRBD1. In germline, CDR1 is LNHDA, CDR2 SQIVND (reference sequence). The ends lost 4 bases at V and 2 bases at J; junction bases unmatched: 10. This CDR3 region has 16 residues. CDR3 region: CASSSTSGTDNYGYTF. CDR3 DNA: TGTGCCAGTAGTAGCACCTCCGGGACAGACAACTATGGCTACACCTTC.

This clone was recorded once. The chain uses TRBV15 and TRBJ2-6; D possibly corresponds to TRBD1 (5 bases). The CDR3 covers 19 residues. Trimming cost V 4 bases and J 0 bases, with 19 bases left between them. Germline lookup yields CDR1 LNHNV and CDR2 YYDKDF (reference sequence). The CDR3 here is CATSIPGPITISGANVLTF. The CDR3 DNA reads as TGTGCCACCAGCATCCCAGGGCCCATCACTATCTCTGGGGCCAACGTCCTGACTTTC.

The chain uses TRBV7-9 and TRBJ2-5; TRBD1 agrees at 12 bases. Trimming cost V 4 bases and J 4 bases; bases outside gene matches: 4. CDR1 is SEHNR and CDR2 is FQNEAQ in the germline V gene (reference sequence). The CDR3 is 15 amino acids. DNA for the CDR3: TGTGCCAGCAGCTCTCCGGGACAGGGGGCAGAGACCCAGTACTTC. Residues: CASSSPGQGAETQYF.

The CDR3 here is CASAPGLGTEAFF. As DNA, the CDR3 is TGTGCTAGCGCACCGGGCCTCGGTACTGAAGCTTTCTTT. V gene TRBV12-5 combines with J gene TRBJ1-1; D uncertain. The V gene lost 9 bases and the J gene lost 5 bases, with 16 bases spanning the gap. CDR3 length: 13 amino acids. In germline, CDR1 is LGHNT, CDR2 FRNRAP.

This chain links TRBV6-5 with TRBJ2-7; tentative D call: TRBD2 (6 bases). The CDR3 runs to 15 residues. CDR1 and CDR2 from the germline V gene are MNHEY and SVGAGI. V lost 0 bases to trimming and J lost 4 bases, with 13 bases between them. DNA of the CDR3: TGTGCCAGCAGTTACTCGACGGGAGTTGGTTACGAGCAGTACTTC. Protein: CASSYSTGVGYEQYF.

Points on this clone: The sample has other DNA sequences that encode this CDR3 too. CDR3 region: CASSLGRSYEQYF. The CDR3 nucleotides read TGTGCCAGCAGTTTAGGACGGTCCTACGAGCAGTACTTC. This chain uses TRBV27 with TRBJ2-7, with D uncertain. V lost 2 bases and J lost 1, with 6 bases in between. Germline CDR1 MNHEY, CDR2 SMNVEV (reference sequence). The CDR3 runs to 13 residues.

The V call is TRBV28, the J call TRBJ1-1, with D unresolved. Germline CDR1 is MDHEN and CDR2 is SYDVKM. The V end was cut by 5 bases, the J end by 4 bases, with 14 bases between. This CDR3 is 14 amino acids long. The CDR3 protein is CASSEYGWRTEAFF. CDR3 in DNA: TGTGCCAGCAGTGAATACGGGTGGCGCACTGAAGCTTTCTTT.

This clone was detected a few times. This rearrangement joins TRBV5-1 to TRBJ1-1; 8 bases agree with TRBD1. The trim removed 2 bases at V and 4 bases at J, leaving 1 base unmatched. Germline CDR1 and CDR2: SGHRS and YFSETQ. This CDR3 has 13 residues. This CDR3 is CASSFTGGTEAFF. CDR3 coding DNA: TGCGCCAGCAGCTTTACAGGGGGCACTGAAGCTTTCTTT.

Only one count was recorded for this clone. The chain couples TRBV2 to TRBJ2-1, with 7 nucleotides matching TRBD2. The CDR3 contains 16 residues. Germline CDR1 and CDR2: SNHLY and FYNNEI. The V gene end was trimmed by 6 bases and the J gene end by 5 bases; junction bases not matched to a gene: 13. The CDR3 nucleotides read TGTGCCAGCAGGGCCCGGGACTACCACCCCAACAATGAGCAGTTCTTC. Translation: CASRARDYHPNNEQFF. Full variable domain (rest looked up from reference TRBV2 and TRBJ2-1): EPEVTQTPSHQVTQMGQEVILRCVPISNHLYFYWYRQILGQKVEFLVSFYNNEISEKSEIFDDQFSVERPDGSNFTLKIRSTKLEDSAMYFCASRARDYHPNNEQFFGPGTRLTVL.

Concerning this clone itself: One base away lies a much larger clone, so this may be a sequencing read error. The gene calls are TRBV7-2 and TRBJ2-7; TRBD1 might be the D (6 bases). CDR1 and CDR2 (germline): SGHTA, FQGNSA. The CDR3 is 14 residues long. Trimming shortened V by 5 bases and J by 1 base, and 12 bases separated the two germline ends. The CDR3 bases are TGTGCCAGCAGCCCCCGACAGGTTTCCTACGAGCAGTACTTC. As protein: CASSPRQVSYEQYF.